This T cell receptor beta chain comes out of a study of circulating CD8 cells and anti-PD-1 response in melanoma. Notes on the study in general: PD-1 and DPOS subsets showed similar, higher clonality than DNEG. Generally, no replicate experiments were performed.

Four subsets defined by PD-1 and/or TIGIT were sorted from live CD3+CD8+TCRalphabeta+ cells. CDR3 length equals 9 residues. V lost 8 bases to trimming and J lost 3 bases, with 2 bases between them. In germline, CDR1 is MNHEY, CDR2 SMNVEV (reference sequence). Each library started from 15 ng of total RNA using the QIAseq Immune Repertoire TCR panel. TCRdb re-derived calls from the reads in MiXCR, one entry per CDR3 protein. The sample has fewer than 1,500 distinct CDR3 sequences, 10% seen once. For this clonotype: The antigen is not known.

This chain connects TRBV27 to TRBJ2-7; D gene uncertain. The input for sequencing was CD8+ T cells from PBMCs, taken at baseline or after one month of anti-PD-1 therapy (not recorded which). This clonotype originated in a human donor with melanoma. Here the CDR3 reads CASGYEQYF. CDR3 nucleotide sequence: TGTGCCAGCGGCTACGAGCAGTACTTC.